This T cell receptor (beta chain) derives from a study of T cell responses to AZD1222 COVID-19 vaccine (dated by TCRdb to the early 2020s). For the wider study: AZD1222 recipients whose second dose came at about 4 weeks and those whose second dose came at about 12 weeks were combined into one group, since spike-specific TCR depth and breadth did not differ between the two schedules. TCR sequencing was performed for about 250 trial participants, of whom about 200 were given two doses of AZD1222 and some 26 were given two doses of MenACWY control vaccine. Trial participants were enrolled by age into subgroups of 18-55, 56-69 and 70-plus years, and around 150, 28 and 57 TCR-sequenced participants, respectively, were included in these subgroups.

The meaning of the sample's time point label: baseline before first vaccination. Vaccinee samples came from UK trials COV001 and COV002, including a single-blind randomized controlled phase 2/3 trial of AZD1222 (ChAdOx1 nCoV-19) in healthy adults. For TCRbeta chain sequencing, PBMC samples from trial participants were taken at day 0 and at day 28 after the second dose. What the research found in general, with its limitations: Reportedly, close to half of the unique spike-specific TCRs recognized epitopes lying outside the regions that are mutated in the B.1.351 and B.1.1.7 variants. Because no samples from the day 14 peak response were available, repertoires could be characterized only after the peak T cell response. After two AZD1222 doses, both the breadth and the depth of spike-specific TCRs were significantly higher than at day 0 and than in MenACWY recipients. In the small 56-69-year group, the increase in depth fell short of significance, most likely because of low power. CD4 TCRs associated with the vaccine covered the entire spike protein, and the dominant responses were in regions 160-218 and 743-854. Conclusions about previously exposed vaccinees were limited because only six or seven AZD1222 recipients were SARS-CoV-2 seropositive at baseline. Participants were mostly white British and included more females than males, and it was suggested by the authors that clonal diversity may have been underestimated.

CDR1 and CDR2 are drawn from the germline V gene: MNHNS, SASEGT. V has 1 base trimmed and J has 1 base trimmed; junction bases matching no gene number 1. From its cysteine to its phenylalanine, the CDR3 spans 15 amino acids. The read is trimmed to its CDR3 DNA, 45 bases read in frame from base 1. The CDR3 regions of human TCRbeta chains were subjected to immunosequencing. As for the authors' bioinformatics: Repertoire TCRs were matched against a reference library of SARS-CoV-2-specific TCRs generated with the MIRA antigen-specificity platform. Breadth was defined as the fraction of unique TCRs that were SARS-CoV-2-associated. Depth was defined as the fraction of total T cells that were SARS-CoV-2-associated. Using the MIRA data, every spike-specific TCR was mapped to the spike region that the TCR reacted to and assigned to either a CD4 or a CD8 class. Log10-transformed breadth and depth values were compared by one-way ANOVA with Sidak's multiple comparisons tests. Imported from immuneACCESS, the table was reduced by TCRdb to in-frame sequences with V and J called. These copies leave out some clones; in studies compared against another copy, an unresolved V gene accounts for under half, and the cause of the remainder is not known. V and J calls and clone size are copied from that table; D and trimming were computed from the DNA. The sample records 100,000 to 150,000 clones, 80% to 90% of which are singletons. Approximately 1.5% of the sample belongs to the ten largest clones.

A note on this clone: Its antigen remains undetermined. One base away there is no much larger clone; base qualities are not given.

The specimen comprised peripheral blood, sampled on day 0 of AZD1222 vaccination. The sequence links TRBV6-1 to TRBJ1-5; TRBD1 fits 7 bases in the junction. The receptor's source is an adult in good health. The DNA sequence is TGTGCCAGCAGTGAAGACAGGGGAAGCAATCAGCCCCAGCATTTT. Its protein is CASSEDRGSNQPQHF.